These 8 T cell receptor beta chains were sequenced from one sample in a study of shared clonotypes between healthy human individuals (dated by TCRdb to 2020 to 2021). For the CD8 naive samples, CD45RO-negative cells were positively selected for CCR7, yielding a CD45RA+CCR7+ population from which TemRA cells were excluded. The library was obtained by the immunoSEQ multiplex PCR assay. TCRdb re-hosts the immuneACCESS table, in-frame sequences only. Its copies lack some clones; in the studies checked, an unresolved V gene accounts for under half of them, and the cause for the rest is not known. This sample holds millions of clones; approximately 94% were observed only once. In total, the top ten clones hold about 1.5% of the sample. The sequencing sample was made of naive CD8+ T cells from PBMCs. Sample cell subset or site, as interpreted from the label and publication: CD45RA+CCR7+. All receptors derive from a man between 18 and 35 years old in good health. Some clones in this sample may be carry-over from other donors' samples.

The chain joins TRBV7-9 to TRBJ1-2; 8 bases are a match to TRBD1. The V segment lost 5 bases and the J segment 10 bases; nucleotides outside the gene matches: 12. The CDR3 extends over 14 amino acids. Germline CDR1 SEHNR, CDR2 FQNEAQ (reference sequence). CDR3 DNA: TGTGCCAGCAGCCGTGGACAGGGAGGGCTTCTCTACACCTTC. This codes for CASSRGQGGLLYTF.

This clone was seen a single time. This chain uses TRBV11-2 with TRBJ2-1; D ambiguous. The CDR3 totals 17 residues. The germline CDR1 and CDR2 sequences are SGHAT and FQNNGV. V lost 0 bases and J 5 bases, leaving 17 bases between the germline ends. CDR3 sequence: CASSLDPLGFMNNEQFF. The CDR3 nucleotides are TGTGCCAGCAGCTTAGACCCCTTAGGGTTTATGAACAATGAGCAGTTCTTC.

V and J are TRBV5-4 and TRBJ1-2; possible D gene TRBD1, 5 bases. V was pared by 4 bases and J by 13 bases, with 14 bases between. This CDR3 region has 11 residues. The germline gives CDR1 SGHNT, CDR2 YYREEE (reference sequence). The CDR3 region is CASSGGLVVTF. CDR3 in DNA: TGTGCCAGCAGCGGGGGACTGGTCGTCACCTTC.

This chain uses TRBV19 with TRBJ1-1, with no clear D. This CDR3 is 12 amino acids long. Trimming removed 2 bases from V and 7 bases from J, with 8 bases in between. Germline assignment: CDR1 LNHDA and CDR2 SQIVND (reference sequence). CDR3 bases: TGTGCCAGTAGTATAATCGGCCGTGAAGCTTTCTTT. This gives the protein CASSIIGREAFF.

Notes on this clone: The sample has other DNA sequences that encode this CDR3 too. The CDR3 DNA is TGTGCCAGCAGCGTAGGAGGGACCGCCTATGGCTACACCTTC. Translation gives CASSVGGTAYGYTF. The chain is built from TRBV9 and TRBJ1-2; tentatively, D is TRBD1 (5 bases). V was trimmed by 0 bases and J by 4 bases, leaving 10 bases between them. Germline assignment: CDR1 SGDLS and CDR2 YYNGEE. This CDR3 has 14 residues.

The chain couples TRBV19 to TRBJ2-7; D possibly corresponds to TRBD2 (6 bases). V lost 6 bases and J 2 bases, leaving 20 bases between the germline ends. This CDR3 has 16 residues. The germline V gene has CDR1 LNHDA and CDR2 SQIVND (reference sequence). CDR3 DNA sequence: TGTGCCAGTAGCCTCTTTGTGGGGGGAAGGCCCTACGAGCAGTACTTC. It specifies CASSLFVGGRPYEQYF.

The chain combines TRBV5-4 with TRBJ1-3, with TRBD1 as a possible D gene (5 bases). CDR1 is SGHNT, CDR2 YYREEE, per germline (reference sequence). The CDR3 spans 14 residues. V was pared by 3 bases and J by 2 bases, with 9 bases between. The CDR3 nucleotides are TGTGCCAGCAGCTGGGGGGGGACTGGAAACACCATATATTTT. This translates into CASSWGGTGNTIYF. The variable domain in full, with the rest retrieved from reference TRBV5-4 and TRBJ1-3, is ETGVTQSPTHLIKTRGQQVTLRCSSQSGHNTVSWYQQALGQGPQFIFQYYREEENGRGNFPPRFSGLQFPNYSSELNVNALELDDSALYLCASSWGGTGNTIYFGEGSWLTVV.

The chain joins TRBV6-1 to TRBJ2-7; D may be TRBD1 or TRBD2 (5 bases each). V was pared by 2 bases and J by 0 bases, with 11 bases between. Germline-derived CDR1 and CDR2 are MNHNS and SASEGT. This CDR3 is built from 15 residues. This chain's CDR3 is CASSEIGTISYEQYF. CDR3 in DNA: TGTGCCAGCAGTGAAATTGGGACCATCTCCTACGAGCAGTACTTC.